The 31 T cell receptor beta chains below come from one sample, sequenced in a study of control samples from healthy donors and cancer patients. Some clones are missing from TCRdb's copy, which holds only in-frame ones; the method was immunoSEQ multiplex PCR. The sample records about 150,000 clones, 94% being singletons. Sample: blood. The source of these receptors is a woman in her late teens or twenties in good health.

This clone was recorded once. The chain employs TRBV5-1 and TRBJ1-5; TRBD1 agrees at 8 bases. Losses at the gene ends were 3 bases for V and 2 bases for J; bases not matched to a gene: 4. The CDR3 consists of 15 residues. Germline V gene sequence: CDR1 SGHRS, CDR2 YFSETQ. The CDR3 reads CASSSGTGGNQPQHF. CDR3 nucleotides: TGCGCCAGCAGCTCCGGGACAGGAGGCAATCAGCCCCAGCATTTT.

J is TRBJ2-1 and V is TRBV2, with TRBD1 identical over 8 bases. The CDR3 sequence is 13 residues long. Looked up from germline, CDR1 is SNHLY and CDR2 is FYNNEI. The junction had 3 bases not matched to a gene; V was cut back by 9 bases and J by 2 bases. CDR3 sequence (DNA): TGTGCCAGGCGGACAGGGACCTACAATGAGCAGTTCTTC. As protein: CARRTGTYNEQFF. Together with reference TRBV2 and TRBJ2-1, the CDR3 gives the full variable domain: EPEVTQTPSHQVTQMGQEVILRCVPISNHLYFYWYRQILGQKVEFLVSFYNNEISEKSEIFDDQFSVERPDGSNFTLKIRSTKLEDSAMYFCARRTGTYNEQFFGPGTRLTVL.

The J gene is TRBJ2-2, the V gene TRBV18, with D perhaps TRBD1 (5 bases). Germline assignment: CDR1 KGHSH and CDR2 LQKENI. The CDR3 is made up of 15 amino acids. The V end lost 3 bases, the J end lost 4 bases, and 12 bases lay between the germline ends. The CDR3 sequence: CASSPLTASTGELFF. The CDR3 bases are TGTGCCAGCTCACCGTTGACAGCCAGCACCGGGGAGCTGTTTTTT.

This chain uses TRBV27 with TRBJ2-3; D gene unclear. The CDR3 has 17 residues. V dropped 4 bases and J dropped 0 bases, with 17 bases sitting between them. Germline values: CDR1 MNHEY, CDR2 SMNVEV (reference sequence). In DNA form, the CDR3 reads TGTGCCAGCAGTTATCAGAGGTCCTGGCAGAGCACAGATACGCAGTATTTT. Protein sequence: CASSYQRSWQSTDTQYF.

This clone was seen once. This chain uses TRBV7-2 with TRBJ1-6; 7 bases match TRBD1. The V segment lost 5 bases and the J segment 10 bases; nucleotides outside the gene matches: 8. This CDR3 region has 14 residues. In germline, CDR1 is SGHTA, CDR2 FQGNSA. The CDR3 spells CASSHRDRASPLHF. The CDR3 DNA is TGTGCCAGCAGCCACCGGGACAGAGCCTCACCCCTCCACTTT.

This chain connects TRBV6-2 or TRBV6-3 to TRBJ1-2, with TRBD1 matching 9 bases. Trimming took 5 bases from V and 7 from J; bases not matched to a gene: 8. Germline CDR1 and CDR2: MNHEY and SVGEGT. This CDR3 contains 14 residues. The CDR3 nucleotides read TGTGCCAGCAGTAACACAGGGGGCGCGAGTGGCTACACCTTC. This translates into CASSNTGGASGYTF.

The chain links TRBV20-1 to TRBJ1-5; D is perhaps TRBD1 (5 bases). The CDR3 has 14 residues. The V end lost 3 bases, the J end lost 7 bases, and 16 bases lay between the germline ends. The germline gives CDR1 DFQATT, CDR2 SNEGSKA (reference sequence). CDR3 sequence: CSASSSGGRQPQHF. For the CDR3, the DNA is TGCAGTGCTAGTTCCTCGGGGGGGAGACAGCCCCAGCATTTT.

This clone appeared once. The CDR3 region has the DNA TGTGCCAGCAGTGAAGCGCGGGCAGGGTTTAACTATGGCTACACCTTC. It yields the protein CASSEARAGFNYGYTF. The gene calls are TRBV6-1 and TRBJ1-2; D may be TRBD1 (5 bases). Trimming left V 0 bases short and J 1 base short, with 12 bases between. CDR1 is MNHNS, CDR2 SASEGT, per germline. The CDR3 contains 16 residues.

The DNA of the CDR3 is TGTGCCAGCAGTTTAGGGACTAGCGGCACCGGGGAGCTGTTTTTT. It encodes CASSLGTSGTGELFF. V usage is TRBV27 and J usage is TRBJ2-2, with 11 bases lining up with TRBD2. The germline V gene encodes CDR1 MNHEY and CDR2 SMNVEV (reference sequence). This CDR3 has 15 amino acids. The junction had 0 bases not matched to a gene; V was cut back by 2 bases and J by 4 bases.

This chain connects TRBV9 to TRBJ2-2, with a weak D call TRBD2 (5 bases). The CDR3 has 16 residues. Looked up from germline, CDR1 is SGDLS and CDR2 is YYNGEE. V was pared by 3 bases and J by 5 bases, with 17 bases between. CDR3 sequence: CASSGPLYGKTGELFF. DNA for the CDR3: TGTGCCAGCAGCGGACCCTTGTACGGGAAGACCGGGGAGCTGTTTTTT.

The rearrangement uses TRBV13 and TRBJ2-2; 9 nucleotides match TRBD1. The V gene end was trimmed by 3 bases and the J gene end by 5 bases; junction bases not matched to a gene: 4. The germline gives CDR1 PRHDT, CDR2 FYEKMQ (reference sequence). The CDR3 totals 15 residues. CDR3 region: CASSLGQGWTGELFF. DNA of the CDR3: TGTGCCAGCAGCTTGGGACAGGGATGGACCGGGGAGCTGTTTTTT. Combining the CDR3 with reference TRBV13 and TRBJ2-2 gives the whole variable domain AAGVIQSPRHLIKEKRETATLKCYPIPRHDTVYWYQQGPGQDPQFLISFYEKMQSDKGSIPDRFSAQQFSDYHSELNMSSLELGDSALYFCASSLGQGWTGELFFGEGSRLTVL.

The CDR3 bases are TGTGCCAGCAGCTTGGCCGGGCAGGGACGGCAGCCCCAGCATTTT. This gives the protein CASSLAGQGRQPQHF. The chain carries TRBV5-8 and TRBJ1-5; D is perhaps TRBD1 (5 bases). The V and J ends lost 0 bases and 7 bases respectively, with 14 bases between them. In germline, CDR1 is SGHTS, CDR2 YDEGEE. The CDR3 length is 15 residues.

Here the CDR3 reads CSVAAADRSHYEQYF. The CDR3 DNA reads as TGCAGCGTCGCCGCGGCGGACAGGAGCCACTACGAGCAGTACTTC. The chain joins TRBV29-1 to TRBJ2-7; 7 bases are shared with TRBD1. This CDR3 has 15 residues. The junction had 14 bases not matched to a gene; V was cut back by 6 bases and J by 3 bases. Germline V gene sequence: CDR1 SQVTM, CDR2 ANQGSEA.

This clone has just one count. The chain joins TRBV10-2 to TRBJ1-1; D remains unclear. CDR1 is WSHSY, CDR2 SAAADI, per germline. The CDR3 totals 16 residues. V was shortened by 0 bases and J by 2 bases, with 13 bases between the two germline ends. The CDR3 coding sequence is TGCGCCAGCAGTGAGTCGTGGCGGGCAGACAACACTGAAGCTTTCTTT. Protein: CASSESWRADNTEAFF.

V gene TRBV10-1 combines with J gene TRBJ1-1, with a possible D match to TRBD1 (5 bases). Germline lookup yields CDR1 WNHNN and CDR2 SYGVQD (reference sequence). The V end was cut by 9 bases, the J end by 3 bases, with 14 bases between. The CDR3 is 13 residues long. The CDR3: CASSRGLYTEAFF. Here the CDR3 DNA reads TGCGCCAGTAGTCGGGGCCTCTACACTGAAGCTTTCTTT.

This CDR3 reads CASSYRRGEYGYTF. DNA for the CDR3: TGTGCCAGTAGTTATCGCCGGGGCGAGTATGGCTACACCTTC. This chain joins TRBV19 and TRBJ1-2; D possibly corresponds to TRBD1 (5 bases). Germline V gene lookup returns CDR1 LNHDA and CDR2 SQIVND (reference sequence). V gave up 5 bases and J gave up 5 bases, with 15 bases separating them. The CDR3 extends over 14 amino acids.

As DNA, the CDR3 is TGTGCCAGCAGTTTCTATGACAGGGCCACTGAAGCTTTCTTT. Residues: CASSFYDRATEAFF. J is TRBJ1-1 and V is TRBV27, with 7 bases aligning to TRBD1. The CDR3 is 14 residues long. The germline gives CDR1 MNHEY, CDR2 SMNVEV (reference sequence). After removal of 3 bases from V and 4 bases from J, the junction contained 5 bases not matched to a gene.

This chain joins TRBV7-2 and TRBJ2-1, with 10 bases lining up with TRBD1. This CDR3 comprises 15 residues. Germline CDR1 SGHTA, CDR2 FQGNSA. The V and J ends lost 2 bases and 8 bases, in that order; junction bases with no gene match: 6. CDR3 DNA sequence: TGTGCCAGCAGCTTATTGACAGGGGGCATCGATGAGCAGTTCTTC. Its protein product is CASSLLTGGIDEQFF.

The V and J genes are TRBV16 and TRBJ1-4; TRBD1 matches 10 bases. Germline lookup yields CDR1 KGHSY and CDR2 FQNENV. Trimming took 4 bases from V and 8 from J; bases not matched to a gene: 7. CDR3 length: 15 amino acids. DNA for the CDR3: TGTGCCAGCAGCCCCCGGGACAGGGGAGAAGAAAAACTGTTTTTT. Its translation: CASSPRDRGEEKLFF.

The chain links TRBV7-9 to TRBJ2-1; TRBD1 aligns across 8 bases. With 5 bases clipped from V and 3 bases from J, the junction kept 12 bases outside the gene matches. Germline V CDR1 and CDR2: SEHNR, FQNEAQ (reference sequence). The CDR3 contains 17 residues. In DNA form, the CDR3 reads TGTGCCAGCAGCCCACGGACAGGGTCTCAGCTCTACAATGAGCAGTTCTTC. Its protein is CASSPRTGSQLYNEQFF.

The gene calls are TRBV7-8 and TRBJ1-1; no clear D. Germline CDR1 reads SGHVS; CDR2 reads FQNEAQ. The length of the CDR3 is 14 residues. The germline V and J ends were trimmed by 0 bases and 6 bases, with 11 bases remaining between them. In DNA form, the CDR3 reads TGTGCCAGCAGCTTAGCGACCGTACACGCTGAAGCTTTCTTT. The encoded protein is CASSLATVHAEAFF.

The rearrangement links TRBV28 to TRBJ2-7; the D gene is possibly TRBD2 (6 bases). The CDR3 spans 12 residues. V lost 4 bases and J lost 11, with 15 bases in between. Germline CDR1 is MDHEN and CDR2 is SYDVKM. In DNA form, the CDR3 reads TGTGCCAGCAGTTCAGTGGCGCGGAGGGAGTACTTC. Translated, it gives CASSSVARREYF.

V and J are TRBV5-5 and TRBJ1-1; D unclear. V lost 4 bases and J 6 bases, leaving 10 bases between the germline ends. This CDR3 has 12 residues. Germline V lookup: CDR1 SGHKS, CDR2 YYEKEE (reference sequence). The CDR3 loop reads CASSLGLAEAFF. The CDR3 bases are TGTGCCAGCAGCCTCGGACTGGCTGAAGCTTTCTTT.

The chain is built from TRBV4-2 and TRBJ1-3; no clear D. V lost 0 bases, J lost 1 base, and 13 bases lay in between. The germline CDR1 and CDR2 sequences are LGHNA and YNFKEQ. CDR3 length equals 17 residues. The CDR3 sequence: CASSQEDRGGSGNTIYF. The CDR3, as DNA: TGTGCCAGCAGCCAAGAGGACCGGGGAGGATCTGGAAACACCATATATTTT.

V and J are TRBV24-1 and TRBJ2-3, with D perhaps TRBD2 (6 bases). Germline CDR1 reads KGHDR; CDR2 reads SFDVKD. V lost 4 bases to trimming and J lost 3 bases, with 10 bases between them. The CDR3 contains 14 residues. The CDR3 nucleotides are TGTGCCACCAGTGAGTGGAGGGATACAGATACGCAGTATTTT. Translated, it gives CATSEWRDTDTQYF.

This clone is a singleton in its sample. The chain joins TRBV3-1 (or the pseudogene TRBV3-2) to TRBJ2-3; D may be TRBD2 (6 bases). The V and J ends lost 0 bases and 6 bases respectively, with 7 bases between them. Germline lookup yields CDR1 LGHDT and CDR2 YNNKEL (reference sequence). The CDR3 covers 13 residues. CDR3 loop: CASSQDGRDTQYF. CDR3 coding DNA: TGTGCCAGCAGCCAAGATGGGAGGGATACGCAGTATTTT.

The CDR3 DNA reads TGTGCCAGCAGCGTTTCTAGCGGGGGGCAAGATACGCAGTATTTT. This translates into CASSVSSGGQDTQYF. The chain is built from TRBV9 and TRBJ2-3, with 11 bases matching TRBD2. The CDR3 extends over 15 amino acids. J was trimmed by 5 bases and V by 2 bases; bases with no gene match: 4. Germline V gene lookup returns CDR1 SGDLS and CDR2 YYNGEE.

The rearrangement links TRBV19 to TRBJ1-3; 7 nucleotides align to TRBD1. Looked up from germline, CDR1 is LNHDA and CDR2 is SQIVND (reference sequence). Trimming removed 3 bases from V and 4 bases from J; junction bases left unmatched: 9. This CDR3 region has 16 residues. The CDR3 nucleotides are TGTGCCAGTAGTATCATGACAGGGACGGCCGGAAACACCATATATTTT. It encodes CASSIMTGTAGNTIYF.

The rearrangement uses TRBV10-1 and TRBJ1-5, with D maybe TRBD1 (6 bases). Per the germline V gene, CDR1 is WNHNN and CDR2 is SYGVQD (reference sequence). The CDR3 totals 15 residues. Trimming pared 6 bases from V and 5 bases from J, leaving 17 bases between. The CDR3 coding sequence is TGCGCCAGCAGGCCGGAAACAGGGATTGATCAGCCCCAGCATTTT. Translated: CASRPETGIDQPQHF.

The CDR3 region is CATLKWGQTGEHTEAFF. The DNA of the CDR3 is TGTGCCACCCTGAAGTGGGGCCAAACGGGGGAGCACACTGAAGCTTTCTTT. The chain recombines TRBV10-3 with TRBJ1-1, with a possible D match to TRBD1 (5 bases). The germline V gene encodes CDR1 ENHRY and CDR2 SYGVKD. The ends were cut back, 10 bases at V and 3 bases at J, with 27 bases in the middle. This CDR3 comprises 17 residues.

In the case of this clone: The sample holds other DNA sequences that translate to the same CDR3. The V and J genes are TRBV6-2 or TRBV6-3 and TRBJ1-5; D unresolved. V gave up 0 bases and J gave up 4 bases, with 7 bases separating them. In germline, CDR1 is MNHEY, CDR2 SVGEGT. The CDR3 runs 14 residues. This CDR3 reads CASSYSNINQPQHF. In DNA, the CDR3 is TGTGCCAGCAGTTACTCGAACATTAATCAGCCCCAGCATTTT.